These 29 T cell receptor beta chains came from one sample sequenced in a study of identical twins. TCRdb called the 5' RACE reads again in MiXCR, with one record for every CDR3 protein. The sample holds just over 500,000 distinct CDR3 sequences, under 25% seen once. The sample was also reused in another study, on T cells expressing NK-cell markers.

The sample comprised CD4+ T cells sorted from blood. The receptors originated from a woman between 18 and 30 years old in good health.

This rearrangement joins TRBV20-1 to TRBJ2-7; D could derive from TRBD1 or TRBD2 (5 bases each). Between the trimmed V and J ends, which lost 0 bases and 3 bases, there was a span of 12 bases. The CDR3 contains 14 residues. Germline CDR1 DFQATT, CDR2 SNEGSKA (reference sequence). CDR3 DNA: TGCAGTGCTAGAGATCCGGGGCTCGGCTACGAGCAGTACTTC. It codes for CSARDPGLGYEQYF.

This clonotype appeared a few times. This chain joins TRBV9 and TRBJ2-1; TRBD2 aligns across 8 bases. The CDR3 extends over 13 amino acids. V lost 7 bases and J lost 4; bases outside the gene matches: 4. The germline V gene encodes CDR1 SGDLS and CDR2 YYNGEE. The CDR3 is CASSAGVYNEQFF. CDR3 in DNA: TGTGCCAGCTCAGCGGGGGTATACAATGAGCAGTTCTTC.

The chain carries TRBV5-6 and TRBJ2-3; D is undetermined. The CDR3 has 15 amino acids. V lost 1 base and J lost 2, with 11 bases in between. From germline, CDR1 is SGHDT and CDR2 YYEEEE. The CDR3 DNA reads as TGTGCCAGCAGCTTGTTGGGCGGCTTCACAGATACGCAGTATTTT. Amino acids: CASSLLGGFTDTQYF.

In its sample, this clonotype was seen a few times. The chain carries TRBV20-1 and TRBJ2-2; D is possibly TRBD2 (5 bases). Per the germline V gene, CDR1 is DFQATT and CDR2 is SNEGSKA (reference sequence). This CDR3 is 14 amino acids long. The V gene lost 1 base and the J gene lost 1 base, with 7 bases spanning the gap. CDR3 loop: CSARGSVNTGELFF. CDR3 bases: TGCAGTGCTAGAGGTAGCGTGAACACCGGGGAGCTGTTTTTT.

The chain is built from TRBV11-2 and TRBJ2-1; 9 positions agree with TRBD2. The ends lost 1 base at V and 7 bases at J; junction bases unmatched: 8. The CDR3 is 16 residues long. Germline CDR1 reads SGHAT; CDR2 reads FQNNGV. CDR3 nucleotides: TGTGCCAGCAGCTTAGGGGGTAGCGGGAGCGCGAATGAGCAGTTCTTC. Translating it yields CASSLGGSGSANEQFF.

This rearrangement joins TRBV3-1 to TRBJ1-1; D uncertain. Germline-derived CDR1 and CDR2 are LGHDT and YNNKEL (reference sequence). Trimming stripped 4 bases from V and 10 bases from J, with 19 bases between. The CDR3 runs to 14 residues. CDR3 nucleotides: TGTGCCAGCAGCCGAAATCCGTTCTCCTCTGGAGCTTTCTTT. It is translated as CASSRNPFSSGAFF.

This chain links TRBV7-3 with TRBJ1-3; no definite D call. Germline assignment: CDR1 SGHTA and CDR2 FQGTGA. The CDR3 loop spans 13 amino acids. The ends were cut back, 4 bases at V and 7 bases at J, with 11 bases in the middle. The CDR3 region is CASSSHTGNTIYF. The CDR3 DNA is TGTGCCAGCAGCTCTCACACGGGTAACACCATATATTTT.

This clonotype occurred a few times. The V call is TRBV6-1, the J call TRBJ2-3; TRBD2 matches 7 bases. The CDR3 length is 15 residues. The germline gives CDR1 MNHNS, CDR2 SASEGT. V gave up 5 bases and J gave up 2 bases; unmatched junction bases: 7. The CDR3 DNA follows: TGTGCCAGCAGTCCACCTAGCGGTTACACAGATACGCAGTATTTT. As protein: CASSPPSGYTDTQYF.

Only a few counts were recorded for this clonotype. CDR3 coding DNA: TGCAGTGCCAGGGGACTAGCGGGAGTAAATGAGCAGTTCTTC. This encodes CSARGLAGVNEQFF. The V and J genes are TRBV20-1 and TRBJ2-1; 14 nucleotides agree with TRBD2. CDR1 is DFQATT and CDR2 is SNEGSKA in the germline V gene (reference sequence). CDR3 length equals 14 residues. V dropped 6 bases and J dropped 7; count of bases not matched to a gene: 5.

The CDR3: CATSELGDTDTQYF. The CDR3 nucleotides are TGTGCCACCTCTGAATTGGGGGACACAGATACGCAGTATTTT. The chain couples TRBV6-2 or TRBV6-3 to TRBJ2-3; D possibly matches TRBD1 or TRBD2 (5 bases each). V shed 10 bases and J shed 2 bases, with 16 bases lying between them. Germline V gene sequence: CDR1 MNHEY, CDR2 SVGEGT. The CDR3 has 14 amino acids.

As regards this clonotype: With a much larger clone just one base away, this may be a read error. The chain joins TRBV29-1 to TRBJ2-7; a possible D gene is TRBD1 (6 bases). CDR1 is SQVTM and CDR2 is ANQGSEA in the germline V gene. CDR3 length: 14 amino acids. In nucleotides, the CDR3 is TGCACCCTAGGACTTACCGGGACAAGCTACGAGCAGCACTTC. Translating gives CTLGLTGTSYEQHF.

This chain connects TRBV10-3 to TRBJ1-2; D gene unclear. The CDR3 sequence is 18 residues long. The V gene lost 0 bases and the J gene lost 4 bases, with 21 bases spanning the gap. Germline V gene lookup returns CDR1 ENHRY and CDR2 SYGVKD. DNA for the CDR3: TGTGCCATCAGTGAGTCCCCCGCCGGGCTAGGCTATTCCTATGGCTACACCTTC. Translation gives CAISESPAGLGYSYGYTF.

This chain connects TRBV29-1 to TRBJ2-2; D gene unclear. The CDR3 runs 12 residues. Between the trimmed V and J ends, which lost 4 bases and 4 bases, there was a span of 7 bases. The germline CDR1 and CDR2 sequences are SQVTM and ANQGSEA. The chain's CDR3 is CSVARATGELFF. The CDR3 bases are TGCAGCGTTGCCCGGGCCACCGGGGAGCTGTTTTTT.

Only a few counts were recorded for this clonotype. The chain carries TRBV12-3 or TRBV12-4 and TRBJ1-2; tentative D call: TRBD1 (6 bases). The length of the CDR3 is 13 residues. V was pared by 5 bases and J by 7 bases, with 14 bases between. The CDR3 DNA follows: TGTGCCAGCAGTGAGAACAGGGTGGCTGGCTACACCTTC. Translating it yields CASSENRVAGYTF.

This clonotype was seen a few times. The chain is built from TRBV20-1 and TRBJ2-1; D uncertain. The CDR3 contains 12 residues. The V and J ends lost 3 bases and 6 bases respectively, with 9 bases between them. Germline assignment: CDR1 DFQATT and CDR2 SNEGSKA (reference sequence). Written as DNA, the CDR3 is TGCAGTGCTAGGGAGTCTGGCAATGAGCAGTTCTTC. This gives the protein CSARESGNEQFF.

This clonotype came up a few times. V usage is TRBV6-1 and J usage is TRBJ2-7; D is unresolved. The CDR3 runs to 13 residues. The V gene's germline CDR1 is MNHNS and CDR2 SASEGT. Trimming removed 6 bases at V and 3 bases at J, with 12 bases between. CDR3 in amino acids: CASRFTADYEQYF. As DNA, the CDR3 is TGTGCCAGCAGGTTCACCGCCGACTACGAGCAGTACTTC.

This clonotype was picked up a small number of times. The chain joins TRBV12-3 or TRBV12-4 to TRBJ2-6; D not certain. CDR3 length: 16 residues. Trimming removed 3 bases at V and 0 bases at J, with 9 bases between. The CDR3 sequence is CASSFSRISGANVLTF. The CDR3 bases are TGTGCCAGCAGTTTTAGCAGGATCTCTGGGGCCAACGTCCTGACTTTC.

The table lists this clonotype with a few counts. This chain joins TRBV5-1 and TRBJ2-7; D gene ambiguous. Per germline, CDR1 SGHRS and CDR2 YFSETQ. Trimming pared 0 bases from V and 5 bases from J, leaving 6 bases between. The CDR3 contains 12 residues. The chain's CDR3 is CASSLVLHEQYF. In DNA, the CDR3 is TGCGCCAGCAGCTTGGTGTTGCACGAGCAGTACTTC.

This clonotype appeared a few times. The chain links TRBV6-1 to TRBJ1-5; 7 bases are shared with TRBD1. The ends lost 3 bases at V and 2 bases at J; junction bases unmatched: 7. The length of the CDR3 is 16 residues. CDR1 and CDR2 (germline): MNHNS, SASEGT. The CDR3 nucleotides read TGTGCCAGCAGTGATTACGGGACAGTGGGCAATCAGCCCCAGCATTTT. Protein sequence: CASSDYGTVGNQPQHF.

This clonotype has only a few counts. The V call is TRBV7-9, the J call TRBJ2-3; D remains unclear. The CDR3 totals 11 residues. Germline CDR1 is SEHNR and CDR2 is FQNEAQ (reference sequence). Trimming pared 7 bases from V and 8 bases from J, leaving 10 bases between. The CDR3 protein is CASNAGSTQYF. In DNA form, the CDR3 reads TGTGCCAGCAACGCCGGCTCTACGCAGTATTTT.

This clonotype was seen a few times. The rearrangement joins TRBV7-2 to TRBJ2-5; 9 positions agree with TRBD2. The V and J ends lost 2 bases and 2 bases, in that order; junction bases with no gene match: 6. Germline CDR1 is SGHTA and CDR2 is FQGNSA. The CDR3 contains 16 residues. The CDR3 here is CASSLSHAGGQETQYF. CDR3 DNA sequence: TGTGCCAGCAGCTTATCGCATGCGGGGGGGCAAGAGACCCAGTACTTC. The full variable domain, with the rest looked up from reference TRBV7-2 and TRBJ2-5, is GAGVSQSPSNKVTEKGKDVELRCDPISGHTALYWYRQSLGQGLEFLIYFQGNSAPDKSGLPSDRFSAERTGGSVSTLTIQRTQQEDSAVYLCASSLSHAGGQETQYFGPGTRLLVL.

This clonotype came up a few times. V usage is TRBV10-3 and J usage is TRBJ1-2, with a weak D call TRBD1 (6 bases). The CDR3 consists of 13 residues. Per germline, CDR1 ENHRY and CDR2 SYGVKD. V dropped 4 bases and J dropped 5 bases, with 11 bases sitting between them. CDR3 in amino acids: CAISATGLYGYTF. CDR3 coding DNA: TGTGCCATCAGTGCGACAGGACTTTATGGCTACACCTTC.

This clonotype was detected a few times. The chain links TRBV5-1 to TRBJ2-7, with 7 nucleotides matching TRBD1. The CDR3 extends over 14 amino acids. Trimming cost V 3 bases and J 2 bases; bases outside gene matches: 5. Germline V CDR1 and CDR2: SGHRS, YFSETQ. CDR3 bases: TGCGCCAGCAGCTCGGCCGGGACAGCCTACGAGCAGTACTTC. Its protein product is CASSSAGTAYEQYF.

The V and J genes are TRBV5-6 and TRBJ2-5; D tentatively reads TRBD1 or TRBD2 (5 bases each). There are 14 residues in the CDR3. V lost 2 bases and J 2 bases, leaving 10 bases between the germline ends. Germline CDR1 reads SGHDT; CDR2 reads YYEEEE. The CDR3 DNA is TGTGCCAGCAGCTTCGGGGACCCTCAAGAGACCCAGTACTTC. Translating gives CASSFGDPQETQYF.

This clonotype was seen more than once but under ten times. The chain is built from TRBV9 and TRBJ2-5, with unresolved D. V lost 0 bases to trimming and J lost 0 bases, with 9 bases between them. This CDR3 has 15 amino acids. Looked up from germline, CDR1 is SGDLS and CDR2 is YYNGEE. This CDR3 is CASSVGAIDQETQYF. CDR3 bases: TGTGCCAGCAGCGTAGGAGCGATAGACCAAGAGACCCAGTACTTC.

This clonotype was recorded a few times. The J gene is TRBJ2-3, the V gene TRBV5-5; possibly TRBD2 for D (5 bases). The germline V and J ends were trimmed by 0 bases and 1 base, with 12 bases remaining between them. Germline V gene data show CDR1 as SGHKS and CDR2 as YYEKEE (reference sequence). This CDR3 has 16 residues. CDR3 sequence: CASSLAGLGGTDTQYF. For the CDR3, the DNA is TGTGCCAGCAGCTTGGCCGGACTCGGGGGCACAGATACGCAGTATTTT.

The chain couples TRBV20-1 to TRBJ1-3; D ambiguous. The germline V gene encodes CDR1 DFQATT and CDR2 SNEGSKA (reference sequence). This CDR3 spans 14 amino acids. Trimming shortened V by 3 bases and J by 4 bases, and 13 bases separated the two germline ends. CDR3: CSAREPVSGNTIYF. CDR3 in DNA: TGCAGTGCTAGGGAACCAGTAAGCGGAAACACCATATATTTT.

In this sample, this clonotype turned up a few times. The chain links TRBV6-1 to TRBJ2-7, with TRBD1 as a possible D gene (5 bases). The V and J ends lost 8 bases and 6 bases respectively, with 20 bases between them. Germline-derived CDR1 and CDR2 are MNHNS and SASEGT. The CDR3 is 14 amino acids. Written as DNA, the CDR3 is TGTGCCAGCTGCGCTCGGGTCATTCAGGGCGAGCAGTACTTC. This gives the protein CASCARVIQGEQYF.

The chain employs TRBV3-1 and TRBJ1-6; D is unresolved. CDR1 is LGHDT and CDR2 is YNNKEL in the germline V gene (reference sequence). The ends were cut back, 4 bases at V and 8 bases at J, with 12 bases in the middle. The length of the CDR3 is 14 residues. The CDR3 DNA reads TGTGCCAGCAGCCCCACGGATGCAGATTCACCCCTCCACTTT. Amino acids: CASSPTDADSPLHF.